This T cell receptor (beta chain) stems from a study of PD-L1 blockade in urothelial cancer. On the study more broadly: A median of roughly 130,000 T cells was found in the blood samples.

Here immunoSEQ multiplex PCR was the method, and the copy in TCRdb shows in-frame clones only, minus some. The data contain 55,000 or so clones, under 90% of them singletons. Germline V gene lookup returns CDR1 SGHRS and CDR2 YFSETQ. V lost 3 bases, J lost 6 bases, and 12 bases lay in between. The CDR3 runs 13 residues. Only one count was recorded for this clone. This chain joins TRBV5-1 and TRBJ1-2; D may be TRBD1 (5 bases). The sequence was obtained from a man between 35 and 55 years old with urothelial cancer. The input for sequencing was PBMCs, taken around atezolizumab (anti-PD-L1) treatment. The CDR3 DNA sequence: TGCGCCAGCAGCTGGCAGGGTAAGGATGGCTACACCTTC. Protein: CASSWQGKDGYTF.